This TCR beta chain emerged from a study of shared clonotypes between healthy human individuals. Libraries were prepared by immunoSEQ multiplex PCR; TCRdb keeps only in-frame clonotypes and omits some of them. The sample has a few million clones; more than 80% are singletons. Per germline, CDR1 SGHRS and CDR2 YFSETQ. The V gene end was trimmed by 0 bases and the J gene end by 6 bases; junction bases not matched to a gene: 7. The CDR3 spans 16 residues. The sequence was obtained from a man younger than 35 in good health. Some clones in this sample may be carry-over from other donors' samples. The sequencing sample was made of naive CD4+ T cells from PBMCs. As for subset: CD45RA+ positively selected. This chain links TRBV5-1 with TRBJ2-3, with 10 bases identical to TRBD2. CDR3 in amino acids: CASSLGVAGGLDTQYF. The CDR3 DNA reads TGCGCCAGCAGCTTGGGGGTAGCGGGAGGTTTGGATACGCAGTATTTT.